The present T cell receptor beta chain was sequenced within a study of T cell responses to AZD1222 COVID-19 vaccine. Study at large: The analysis combined second doses at about 4 or about 12 weeks. Overall study results and limits: Most donors were white British, females outnumbered males, and clonal diversity was possibly underestimated.

As for this clone: Antigen: not known.

Trimming cost V 3 bases and J 3 bases; bases outside gene matches: 3. This CDR3 has 14 amino acids. The germline V gene encodes CDR1 SGHNT and CDR2 YYREEE (reference sequence). The table came from immunoSEQ multiplex PCR; TCRdb's copy has only in-frame clones and leaves some out. The table records about 100,000 clones, about nine tenths of them present only once. The chain joins TRBV5-4 to TRBJ2-7, with 10 bases fitting TRBD2. The clonotype comes from an adult in good health. Specimen: peripheral blood, collected on day 0 of AZD1222 vaccination. The chain's CDR3 is CASSYPSGGYEQYF. CDR3 DNA: TGTGCCAGCAGCTATCCTAGCGGGGGCTACGAGCAGTACTTC.